The 5 T cell receptor beta chains below were found in one sample sequenced in a study of T cell responses to AZD1222 COVID-19 vaccine. The repertoire was sequenced with immunoSEQ multiplex PCR; TCRdb's copy has only in-frame clones and lacks some. The sample records under 200,000 clones, approximately 90% being singletons. Sequenced here: peripheral blood, sampled 28 days after the second AZD1222 dose. These receptor sequences come from an adult who received the AZD1222 COVID-19 vaccine.

V usage is TRBV28 and J usage is TRBJ2-7; no reliable D call. CDR1 is MDHEN, CDR2 SYDVKM, per germline. Trimming removed 8 bases at V and 0 bases at J, with 14 bases between. CDR3 size: 14 residues. The DNA for the CDR3 is TGTGCCAGCCGTGCCAGGTACAGCTCCTACGAGCAGTACTTC. Translation: CASRARYSSYEQYF.

The chain links TRBV7-2 to TRBJ1-5, with D possibly matching TRBD1 (6 bases). Trimming removed 4 bases from V and 0 bases from J, with 10 bases in between. Germline values: CDR1 SGHTA, CDR2 FQGNSA. There are 15 residues in the CDR3. The DNA of the CDR3 is TGTGCCAGCAGCTACACAGGGTATAGCAATCAGCCCCAGCATTTT. It specifies CASSYTGYSNQPQHF.

The chain combines TRBV6-2 or TRBV6-3 with TRBJ1-1, with a possible D match to TRBD1 (5 bases). The V gene's germline CDR1 is MNHEY and CDR2 SVGEGT. The V end lost 6 bases, the J end lost 3 bases, and 14 bases lay between the germline ends. The CDR3 runs to 14 residues. The CDR3 here is CASSPTGHYTEAFF. CDR3 nucleotides: TGTGCCAGCAGCCCCACCGGACACTACACTGAAGCTTTCTTT.

The genes are TRBV10-3 and TRBJ2-7; 10 nucleotides match TRBD1. Germline V gene lookup returns CDR1 ENHRY and CDR2 SYGVKD. This CDR3 is built from 13 residues. V lost 2 bases and J lost 6; bases outside the gene matches: 1. CDR3 DNA sequence: TGTGCCATCAGTGAGAGGGACAGGGGCGAGCAGTACTTC. Encoded protein: CAISERDRGEQYF.

This chain joins TRBV6-5 and TRBJ2-7, with 9 bases fitting TRBD2. Germline values: CDR1 MNHEY, CDR2 SVGAGI. V lost 7 bases to trimming and J lost 4 bases; unmatched junction nucleotides: 8. This CDR3 region has 14 residues. The CDR3 is CASTRGREGYEQYF. CDR3 sequence (DNA): TGTGCCAGCACCCGGGGGCGGGAGGGGTACGAGCAGTACTTC.